The sequence of this T cell receptor beta chain was determined in a study of CD8 T cells in Susac syndrome (dated by TCRdb to the late 2010s). About the full investigation: Of the Susac syndrome patients who were sequenced, over five had clinically active disease and roughly eight were in clinical remission. At blood withdrawal, Susac syndrome patients were therapy-naive, treated with corticosteroids (with IVIg additionally given to some), or treated with IVIg alone. Repertoire sequencing was used to test whether CD8+ T cell activation and differentiation in Susac syndrome was antigen driven.

This clonotype was detected once. Its antigen is unknown. Base qualities are not recorded, but no much larger clone differs from it by a single base. Resting on one read, the evidence is weak. RNA was extracted with the RNeasy kit and roughly 0.5 to 1 ug was reverse transcribed using random hexamers. The immunoSEQ multiplex PCR assay, which covers 54 Vbeta and 13 Jbeta segments, was used to amplify TCR beta CDR3 regions. PCR amplification bias was corrected by using a synthetic template baseline for primer optimization and computational correction. In the paper's pipeline: Only productive sequences were kept, with reads annotated to V, D and J genes according to IMGT and analyzed in immunoSEQ Analyzer. To calculate clonality, Shannon entropy was normalized by log2 of the number of productive unique sequences and then subtracted from one. Public and private clones were assessed among the 100 most prevalent clones of each patient and control. Clones were defined as Susac-specific when absent from the healthy and MS cohorts, from about 1,100 published viral clones and from other ImmuneACCESS disease sequences. The public reads were run again by TCRdb, first through fastp at Q25 and then through MiXCR, and only productive beta chains were kept. A single entry per CDR3 protein holds the most common genes and DNA from its merged rows. TCRdb assigned the V and J calls; the authors' analysis was not used. This sample gives about 200,000 distinct CDR3 sequences in total; over 75% of them show up just once. The ten top clones hold 0.085% to 0.1% of the sample.

What the work shows at the level of the full study, not this receptor alone: The number of individuals in the TCR sequencing and HLA analysis was acknowledged as relatively small. In patients with Susac syndrome, the CD4+ T cell repertoire showed no detectable clonal expansion.

Peripheral blood CD8+ and CD4+ T cells from healthy donors, Susac syndrome patients and multiple sclerosis patients were profiled by high-throughput TCR beta sequencing. The Susac syndrome patients fulfilled recently defined diagnostic criteria for definite or probable disease. Bulk CD8+ and CD4+ T cells were purified magnetically by negative isolation, whereas CD8+ TEMRA cells were enriched by FACS. Blood was collected in EDTA tubes and processed within 24 hours, with PBMCs isolated through density gradient centrifugation. PBMCs destined for TCR sequencing were cryopreserved in liquid nitrogen and later thawed in a 37 °C water bath. A purity of at least 90% was achieved for sorted or isolated CD4+, CD8+ and CD8+ TEMRA cells. The sequenced material came from CD4+ T cells from PBMCs. This receptor was obtained from a human donor with Susac syndrome.

The sequence in DNA is TGTGCCAGTAGTGAAGGGGGCAGCTATAGCAATCAGCCCCAGCATTTT. Its amino acids are CASSEGGSYSNQPQHF. The rearranged chain carries TRBV19 and TRBJ1-5; 7 bases in the junction line up with TRBD1. Taken from cysteine to phenylalanine, the CDR3 has 16 residues. The kept DNA is CDR3 alone, 48 bases in frame from the first base. The germline V gene encodes CDR1 LNHDA and CDR2 SQIVND (reference sequence). V lost 5 bases and J lost 0 bases, and the count of bases not matched to a germline gene is 7.